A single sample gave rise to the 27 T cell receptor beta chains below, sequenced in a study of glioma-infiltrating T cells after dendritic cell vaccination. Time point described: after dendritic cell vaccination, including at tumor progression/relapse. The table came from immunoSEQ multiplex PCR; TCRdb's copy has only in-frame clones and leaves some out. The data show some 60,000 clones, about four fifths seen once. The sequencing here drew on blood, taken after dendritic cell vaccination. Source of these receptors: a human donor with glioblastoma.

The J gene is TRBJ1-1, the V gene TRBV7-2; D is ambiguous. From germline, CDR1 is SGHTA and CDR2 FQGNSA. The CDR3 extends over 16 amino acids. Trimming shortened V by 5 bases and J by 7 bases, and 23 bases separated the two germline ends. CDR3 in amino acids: CASSPSTGRVGREAFF. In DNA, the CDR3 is TGTGCCAGCAGCCCCTCGACGGGTCGGGTGGGTCGTGAAGCTTTCTTT.

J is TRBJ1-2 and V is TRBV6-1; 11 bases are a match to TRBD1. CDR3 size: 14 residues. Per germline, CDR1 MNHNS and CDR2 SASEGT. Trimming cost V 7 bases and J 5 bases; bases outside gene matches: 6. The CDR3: CASTPGQGAYGYTF. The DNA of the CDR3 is TGTGCCAGCACCCCAGGACAGGGGGCGTATGGCTACACCTTC.

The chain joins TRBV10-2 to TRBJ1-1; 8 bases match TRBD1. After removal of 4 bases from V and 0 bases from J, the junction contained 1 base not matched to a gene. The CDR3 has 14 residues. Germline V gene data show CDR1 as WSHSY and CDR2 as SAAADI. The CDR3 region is CASSVGQVNTEAFF. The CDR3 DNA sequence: TGCGCCAGCAGTGTGGGACAGGTGAACACTGAAGCTTTCTTT.

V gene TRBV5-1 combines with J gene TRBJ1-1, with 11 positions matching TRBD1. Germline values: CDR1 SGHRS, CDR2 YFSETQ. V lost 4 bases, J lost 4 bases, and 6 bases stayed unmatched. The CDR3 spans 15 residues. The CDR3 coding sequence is TGCGCCAGCAGCGTTGTCGGGACAGGGGGCACTGAAGCTTTCTTT. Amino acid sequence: CASSVVGTGGTEAFF.

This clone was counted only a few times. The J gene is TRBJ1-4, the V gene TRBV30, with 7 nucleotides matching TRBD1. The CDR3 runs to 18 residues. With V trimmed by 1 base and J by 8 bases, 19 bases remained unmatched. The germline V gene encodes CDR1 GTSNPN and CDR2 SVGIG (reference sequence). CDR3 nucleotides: TGTGCCTGGAGTGAGACATACTCCACAGGGGCGGCTGGGGAAAAACTGTTTTTT. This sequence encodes CAWSETYSTGAAGEKLFF.

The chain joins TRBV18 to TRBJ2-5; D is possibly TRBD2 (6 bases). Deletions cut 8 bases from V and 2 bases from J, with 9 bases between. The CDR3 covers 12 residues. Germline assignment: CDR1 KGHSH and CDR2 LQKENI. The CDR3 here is CASQTSQETQYF. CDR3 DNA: TGTGCCAGCCAGACTAGTCAAGAGACCCAGTACTTC.

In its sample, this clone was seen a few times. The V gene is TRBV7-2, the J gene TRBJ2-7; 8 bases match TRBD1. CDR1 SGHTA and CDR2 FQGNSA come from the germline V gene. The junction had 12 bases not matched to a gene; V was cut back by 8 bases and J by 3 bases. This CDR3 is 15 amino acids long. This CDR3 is CASYSNNRGNYEQYF. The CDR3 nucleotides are TGTGCCAGCTACTCGAATAACAGGGGGAACTACGAGCAGTACTTC.

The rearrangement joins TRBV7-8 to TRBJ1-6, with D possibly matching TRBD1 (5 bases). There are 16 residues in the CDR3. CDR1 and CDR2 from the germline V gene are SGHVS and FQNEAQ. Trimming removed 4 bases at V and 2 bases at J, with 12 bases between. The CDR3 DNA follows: TGTGCCAGCAGCTCCAGGGTTTGGACCTATAATTCACCCCTCCACTTT. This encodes CASSSRVWTYNSPLHF. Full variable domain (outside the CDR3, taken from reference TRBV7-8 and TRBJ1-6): GAGVSQSPRYKVAKRGQDVALRCDPISGHVSLFWYQQALGQGPEFLTYFQNEAQLDKSGLPSDRFFAERPEGSVSTLKIQRTQQEDSAVYLCASSSRVWTYNSPLHFGNGTRLTVT.

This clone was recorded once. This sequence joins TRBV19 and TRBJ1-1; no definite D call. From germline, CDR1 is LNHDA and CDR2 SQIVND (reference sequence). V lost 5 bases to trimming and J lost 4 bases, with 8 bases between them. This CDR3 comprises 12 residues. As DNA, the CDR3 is TGTGCCAGTAGTTCGGGTTTCACTGAAGCTTTCTTT. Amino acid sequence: CASSSGFTEAFF.

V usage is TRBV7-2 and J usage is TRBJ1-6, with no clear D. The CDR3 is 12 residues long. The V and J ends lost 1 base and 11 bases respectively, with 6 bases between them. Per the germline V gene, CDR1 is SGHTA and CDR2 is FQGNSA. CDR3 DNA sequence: TGTGCCAGCAGCTTAGGTAGAACACCCCTCCACTTT. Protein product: CASSLGRTPLHF.

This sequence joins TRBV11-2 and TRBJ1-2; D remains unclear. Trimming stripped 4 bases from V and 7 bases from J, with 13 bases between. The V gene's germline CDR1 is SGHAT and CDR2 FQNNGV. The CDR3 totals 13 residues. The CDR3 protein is CASSSSQRSGYTF. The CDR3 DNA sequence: TGTGCCAGCAGCTCCTCCCAGAGGAGTGGCTACACCTTC.

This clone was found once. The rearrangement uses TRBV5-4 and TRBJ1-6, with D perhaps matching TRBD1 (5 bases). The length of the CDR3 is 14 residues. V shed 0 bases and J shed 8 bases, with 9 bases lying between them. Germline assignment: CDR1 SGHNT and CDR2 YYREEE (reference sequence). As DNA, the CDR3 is TGTGCCAGCAGCTTGGAAGGGGTAGATTCACCCCTCCACTTT. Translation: CASSLEGVDSPLHF.

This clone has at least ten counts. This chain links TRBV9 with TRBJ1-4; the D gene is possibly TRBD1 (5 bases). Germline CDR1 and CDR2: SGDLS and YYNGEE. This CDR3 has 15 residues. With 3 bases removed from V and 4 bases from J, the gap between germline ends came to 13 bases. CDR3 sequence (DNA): TGTGCCAGCAGCGGGAATCAGGGAGGTAATGAAAAACTGTTTTTT. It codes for CASSGNQGGNEKLFF. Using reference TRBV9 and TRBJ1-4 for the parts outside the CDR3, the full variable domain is DSGVTQTPKHLITATGQRVTLRCSPRSGDLSVYWYQQSLDQGLQFLIQYYNGEERAKGNILERFSAQQFPDLHSELNLSSLELGDSALYFCASSGNQGGNEKLFFGSGTQLSVL.

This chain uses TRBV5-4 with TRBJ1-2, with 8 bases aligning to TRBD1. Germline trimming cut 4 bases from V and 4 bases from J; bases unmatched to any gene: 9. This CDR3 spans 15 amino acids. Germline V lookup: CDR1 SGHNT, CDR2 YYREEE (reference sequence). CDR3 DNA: TGTGCCAGCAGCCAACAGGGGGAGGTCCCCTATGGCTACACCTTC. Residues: CASSQQGEVPYGYTF. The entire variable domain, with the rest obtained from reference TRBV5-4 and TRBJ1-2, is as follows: ETGVTQSPTHLIKTRGQQVTLRCSSQSGHNTVSWYQQALGQGPQFIFQYYREEENGRGNFPPRFSGLQFPNYSSELNVNALELDDSALYLCASSQQGEVPYGYTFGSGTRLTVV.

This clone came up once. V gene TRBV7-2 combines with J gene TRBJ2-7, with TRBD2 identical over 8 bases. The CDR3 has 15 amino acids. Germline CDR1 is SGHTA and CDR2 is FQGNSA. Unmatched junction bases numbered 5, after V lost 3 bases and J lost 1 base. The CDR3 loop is CASSFGGGISYEQYF. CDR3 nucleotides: TGTGCCAGCAGCTTTGGCGGGGGGATTTCCTACGAGCAGTACTTC.

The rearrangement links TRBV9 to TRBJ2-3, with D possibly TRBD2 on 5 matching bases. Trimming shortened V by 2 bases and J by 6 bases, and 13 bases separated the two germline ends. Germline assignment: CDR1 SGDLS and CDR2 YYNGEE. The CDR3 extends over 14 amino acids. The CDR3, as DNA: TGTGCCAGCAGCGTTCAGCCGACGGGGGATACGCAGTATTTT. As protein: CASSVQPTGDTQYF.

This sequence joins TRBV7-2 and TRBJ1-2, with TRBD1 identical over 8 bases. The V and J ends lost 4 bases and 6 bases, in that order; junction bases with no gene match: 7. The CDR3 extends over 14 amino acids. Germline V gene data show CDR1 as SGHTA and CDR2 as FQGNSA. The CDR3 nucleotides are TGTGCCAGCAGCTCCCAGGGGGCGACTAATGGCTACACCTTC. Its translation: CASSSQGATNGYTF.

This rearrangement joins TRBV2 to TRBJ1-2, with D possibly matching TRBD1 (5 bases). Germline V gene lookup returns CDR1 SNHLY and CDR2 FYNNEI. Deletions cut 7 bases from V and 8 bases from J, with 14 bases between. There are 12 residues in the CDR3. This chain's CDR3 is CASTVGGGGYTF. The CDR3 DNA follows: TGTGCCAGCACGGTGGGGGGAGGCGGCTACACCTTC.

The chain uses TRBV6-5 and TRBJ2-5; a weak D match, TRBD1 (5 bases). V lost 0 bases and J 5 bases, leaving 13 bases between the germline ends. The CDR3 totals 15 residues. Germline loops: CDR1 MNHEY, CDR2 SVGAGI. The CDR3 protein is CASSYSLTDTETQYF. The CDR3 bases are TGTGCCAGCAGTTACTCCCTCACGGACACGGAGACCCAGTACTTC.

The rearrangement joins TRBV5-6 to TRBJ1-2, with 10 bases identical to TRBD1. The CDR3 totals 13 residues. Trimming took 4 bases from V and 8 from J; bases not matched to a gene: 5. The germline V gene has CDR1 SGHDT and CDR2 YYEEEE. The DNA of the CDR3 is TGTGCCAGCAGCCCTGGACAGGGGGGCGGCTACACCTTC. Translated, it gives CASSPGQGGGYTF.

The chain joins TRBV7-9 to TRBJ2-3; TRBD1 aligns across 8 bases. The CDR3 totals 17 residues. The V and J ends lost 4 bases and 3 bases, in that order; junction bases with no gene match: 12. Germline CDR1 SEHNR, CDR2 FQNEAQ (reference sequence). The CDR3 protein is CASSWGVPTGETDTQYF. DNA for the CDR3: TGTGCCAGCAGCTGGGGGGTGCCGACAGGGGAGACAGATACGCAGTATTTT.

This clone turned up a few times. In DNA form, the CDR3 reads TGCAGCGTCGACAGGGAGAGCACCGGGGAGCTGTTTTTT. Residues: CSVDRESTGELFF. The chain joins TRBV29-1 to TRBJ2-2, with 7 bases aligning to TRBD1. Per the germline V gene, CDR1 is SQVTM and CDR2 is ANQGSEA. The CDR3 consists of 13 residues. The junction had 5 bases not matched to a gene; V was cut back by 6 bases and J by 4 bases.

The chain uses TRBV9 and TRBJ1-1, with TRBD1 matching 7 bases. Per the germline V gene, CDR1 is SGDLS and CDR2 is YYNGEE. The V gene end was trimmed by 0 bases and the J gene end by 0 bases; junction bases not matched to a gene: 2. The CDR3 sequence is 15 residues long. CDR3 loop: CASSVVQGMNTEAFF. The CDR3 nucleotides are TGTGCCAGCAGCGTAGTACAGGGGATGAACACTGAAGCTTTCTTT.

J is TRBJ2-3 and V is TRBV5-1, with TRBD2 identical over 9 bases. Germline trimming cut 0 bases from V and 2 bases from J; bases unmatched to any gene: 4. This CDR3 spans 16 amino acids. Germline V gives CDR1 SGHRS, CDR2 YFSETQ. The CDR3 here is CASSLDSGGYTDTQYF. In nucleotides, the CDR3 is TGCGCCAGCAGCTTGGATAGCGGGGGTTACACAGATACGCAGTATTTT.

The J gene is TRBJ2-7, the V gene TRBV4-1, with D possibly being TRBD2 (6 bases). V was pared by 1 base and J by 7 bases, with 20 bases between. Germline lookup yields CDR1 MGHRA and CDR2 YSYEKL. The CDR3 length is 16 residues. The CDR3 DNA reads TGCGCCAGCAGCCAAGGGCTTCGGGACTCCCAGACGGAGCAGTACTTC. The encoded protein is CASSQGLRDSQTEQYF.

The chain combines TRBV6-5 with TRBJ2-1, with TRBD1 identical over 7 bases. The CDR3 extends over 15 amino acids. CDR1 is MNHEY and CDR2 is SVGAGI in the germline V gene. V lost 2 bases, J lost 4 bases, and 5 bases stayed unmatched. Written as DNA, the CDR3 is TGTGCCAGCAGTTACGTACAGGGGTATTACAATGAGCAGTTCTTC. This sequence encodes CASSYVQGYYNEQFF.

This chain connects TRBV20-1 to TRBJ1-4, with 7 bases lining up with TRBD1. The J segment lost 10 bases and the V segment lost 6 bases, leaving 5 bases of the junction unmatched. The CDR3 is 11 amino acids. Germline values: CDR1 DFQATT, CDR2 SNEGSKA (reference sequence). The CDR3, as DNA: TGCAGTGCCCATAGGACAGGAAAACTGTTTTTT. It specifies CSAHRTGKLFF.